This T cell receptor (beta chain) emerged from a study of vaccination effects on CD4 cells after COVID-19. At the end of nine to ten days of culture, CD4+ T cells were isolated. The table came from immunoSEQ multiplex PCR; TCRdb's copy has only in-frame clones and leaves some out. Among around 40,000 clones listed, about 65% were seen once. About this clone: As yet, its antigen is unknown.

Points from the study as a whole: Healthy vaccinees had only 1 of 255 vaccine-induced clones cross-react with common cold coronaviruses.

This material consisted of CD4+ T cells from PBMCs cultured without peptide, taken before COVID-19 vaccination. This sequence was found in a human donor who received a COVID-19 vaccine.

The CDR3 region has the DNA TGTGCCAGTAGTCCCAGACAGTACCTCTCTGGGGCCAACGTCCTGACTTTC. As protein: CASSPRQYLSGANVLTF. The chain couples TRBV19 to TRBJ2-6; D may be TRBD1 (5 bases). V was cut by 5 bases and J by 0 bases, with 14 bases left in between. The germline CDR1 and CDR2 sequences are LNHDA and SQIVND (reference sequence). The CDR3 is made up of 17 amino acids.